This TCR beta chain was documented in a study of blood T cell repertoires in COVID-19. Background on the study: Sources were T cells, B-cell-depleted T cells, or PBMCs; the material itself was cDNA or gDNA.

This CDR3 has 15 amino acids. V lost 2 bases and J lost 0, with 9 bases in between. Per the germline V gene, CDR1 is MDHEN and CDR2 is SYDVKM. Participants reported their clinical history, and cohort assignment relied on those reports. In the study's own analysis: Quantification of nucleated cells was approximated via reference gene primer amplification. Profiled with immunoSEQ multiplex PCR; TCRdb holds only in-frame clones, not every one. That table supplies the V and J calls and clone size; D and trimming were determined from the DNA. The table includes fewer than 350,000 clones, nearly 90% detected once.

This clonotype was sampled from a woman between 18 and 29 years old with acute COVID-19. The V gene is TRBV28, the J gene TRBJ2-3; D may be TRBD2 (6 bases). Sequenced input: PBMCs or T cells enriched from blood (not recorded which). CDR3 sequence reads: CASSLGSGSTDTQYF. In nucleotides, the CDR3 is TGTGCCAGCAGTTTAGGTAGCGGTAGCACAGATACGCAGTATTTT. Full variable domain (outside the CDR3, taken from reference TRBV28 and TRBJ2-3): DVKVTQSSRYLVKRTGEKVFLECVQDMDHENMFWYRQDPGLGLRLIYFSYDVKMKEKGDIPEGYSVSREKKERFSLILESASTNQTSMYLCASSLGSGSTDTQYFGPGTRLTVL.